The 13 T cell receptor beta chains given below trace back to one sample, sequenced in a study of radiation and T cells in renal cell carcinoma. Time point specified: baseline pretreatment blood. The treatment is: 15 Gy SBRT to primary tumor, nephrectomy 4 weeks later. Libraries were prepared by immunoSEQ multiplex PCR; TCRdb keeps only in-frame clonotypes and omits some of them. In the table there are some 100,000 clones, about 79% of which are singletons. Specimen: blood, collected from a patient whose treatment included radiotherapy and nephrectomy. These receptors all stem from a man aged 55 to 70 with renal cell carcinoma.

This sequence joins TRBV27 and TRBJ2-7; D assignment may be TRBD1 or TRBD2 (5 bases each). V shed 3 bases and J shed 9 bases, with 18 bases lying between them. The CDR3 is made up of 14 amino acids. Germline V gives CDR1 MNHEY, CDR2 SMNVEV (reference sequence). Written as DNA, the CDR3 is TGTGCCAGCAGTTTTAACCGGGGCGCCAAGGGGCAGTACTTC. This translates into CASSFNRGAKGQYF.

V is TRBV28 and J is TRBJ1-5; D might be TRBD1 (5 bases). The germline V gene has CDR1 MDHEN and CDR2 SYDVKM. Trimming pared 0 bases from V and 3 bases from J, leaving 12 bases between. The CDR3 covers 16 residues. CDR3 amino acids: CASSLWGEGINQPQHF. The DNA of the CDR3 is TGTGCCAGCAGTTTATGGGGGGAAGGGATCAATCAGCCCCAGCATTTT.

This clone was observed a few times. This sequence joins TRBV28 and TRBJ2-5; 8 bases align to TRBD1. Germline CDR1 MDHEN, CDR2 SYDVKM. There are 13 residues in the CDR3. With 5 bases clipped from V and 6 bases from J, the junction kept 5 bases outside the gene matches. CDR3 in amino acids: CASSRTGRKTQYF. CDR3 coding DNA: TGTGCCAGCAGTCGGACAGGGCGCAAGACCCAGTACTTC.

The V and J genes are TRBV18 and TRBJ1-1, with D possibly matching TRBD1 (6 bases). The V end was cut by 2 bases, the J end by 1 base, with 11 bases between. CDR3 length: 15 amino acids. CDR1 is KGHSH, CDR2 LQKENI, per germline. The CDR3 loop reads CASSPRGEPNTEAFF. Written as DNA, the CDR3 is TGTGCCAGCTCACCAAGGGGGGAGCCGAACACTGAAGCTTTCTTT.

V gene TRBV27 combines with J gene TRBJ2-7, with 9 bases that match TRBD1. The V gene's germline CDR1 is MNHEY and CDR2 SMNVEV (reference sequence). This CDR3 is 14 amino acids long. The junction had 3 bases not matched to a gene; V was cut back by 5 bases and J by 1 base. CDR3 sequence: CASSGTGNSYEQYF. The CDR3 nucleotides are TGTGCCAGCAGTGGGACAGGGAATTCCTACGAGCAGTACTTC.

A single count supports this clone. The CDR3 here is CASSSQFSQPQHF. In nucleotides, the CDR3 is TGTGCCAGCAGTTCCCAATTTAGTCAGCCCCAGCATTTT. V is TRBV28 and J is TRBJ1-5; D not resolved. V was trimmed by 4 bases and J by 6 bases, leaving 10 bases between them. The CDR3 totals 13 residues. Germline V gives CDR1 MDHEN, CDR2 SYDVKM.

V usage is TRBV29-1 and J usage is TRBJ1-2, with a possible D match to TRBD1 (5 bases). The V gene's germline CDR1 is SQVTM and CDR2 ANQGSEA. Trimming took off 7 bases at V and 8 bases at J, with 26 bases between the two ends. This CDR3 has 15 amino acids. The CDR3: CSAETRWGGVEGYTF. In DNA, the CDR3 is TGCAGCGCCGAAACCCGATGGGGGGGGGTTGAAGGCTACACCTTC.

J is TRBJ2-5 and V is TRBV4-3, with 10 bases matching TRBD2. This CDR3 is built from 16 residues. With V trimmed by 0 bases and J by 5 bases, 6 bases remained unmatched. Germline-derived CDR1 and CDR2 are LGHNA and YSLEER. DNA for the CDR3: TGCGCCAGCAGCCAAGAGCTAGCGGGAGAGGATGAGACCCAGTACTTC. It is translated as CASSQELAGEDETQYF.

The rearrangement links TRBV7-8 to TRBJ2-2, with D perhaps matching TRBD2 (5 bases). There are 14 residues in the CDR3. Germline values: CDR1 SGHVS, CDR2 FQNEAQ. Trimming removed 5 bases from V and 6 bases from J, with 13 bases in between. The CDR3 bases are TGTGCCAGCAGCATTGACGGAGGCCCCGGGGAGCTGTTTTTT. Its protein product is CASSIDGGPGELFF.

The chain uses TRBV5-1 and TRBJ2-7; D uncertain. Trimming cost V 1 base and J 0 bases, with 11 bases left between them. The germline gives CDR1 SGHRS, CDR2 YFSETQ. The CDR3 consists of 15 residues. The CDR3 DNA sequence: TGCGCCAGCAGCTTGAATAGGGCGACCTCCTACGAGCAGTACTTC. Encoded protein: CASSLNRATSYEQYF.

This clone was seen just once. The chain combines TRBV7-7 with TRBJ2-7; tentative D call: TRBD1 (6 bases). The CDR3 has 14 residues. Per the germline V gene, CDR1 is SSHAT and CDR2 is FNYEAQ (reference sequence). V lost 5 bases, J lost 7 bases, and 18 bases lay in between. The CDR3 bases are TGTGCCAGCAGCATAAGCCGACAGGTGGGAGAGCAGTACTTC. This encodes CASSISRQVGEQYF.

The CDR3 nucleotides are TGTGCCAGCAGTGCGACAGGGGGCGCCGGCAATGAGCAGTTCTTC. Its translation: CASSATGGAGNEQFF. The rearrangement uses TRBV2 and TRBJ2-1; 10 nucleotides agree with TRBD1. The CDR3 contains 15 residues. Losses at the gene ends were 4 bases for V and 6 bases for J; bases not matched to a gene: 6. Germline CDR1 reads SNHLY; CDR2 reads FYNNEI.

This sequence joins TRBV30 and TRBJ1-6; 8 positions match TRBD1. V gave up 5 bases and J gave up 5 bases; unmatched junction bases: 2. Germline CDR1 GTSNPN, CDR2 SVGIG (reference sequence). The CDR3 has 13 residues. CDR3 in amino acids: CAWATGDNSPLHF. The CDR3 DNA reads TGTGCCTGGGCGACAGGGGATAATTCACCCCTCCACTTT.